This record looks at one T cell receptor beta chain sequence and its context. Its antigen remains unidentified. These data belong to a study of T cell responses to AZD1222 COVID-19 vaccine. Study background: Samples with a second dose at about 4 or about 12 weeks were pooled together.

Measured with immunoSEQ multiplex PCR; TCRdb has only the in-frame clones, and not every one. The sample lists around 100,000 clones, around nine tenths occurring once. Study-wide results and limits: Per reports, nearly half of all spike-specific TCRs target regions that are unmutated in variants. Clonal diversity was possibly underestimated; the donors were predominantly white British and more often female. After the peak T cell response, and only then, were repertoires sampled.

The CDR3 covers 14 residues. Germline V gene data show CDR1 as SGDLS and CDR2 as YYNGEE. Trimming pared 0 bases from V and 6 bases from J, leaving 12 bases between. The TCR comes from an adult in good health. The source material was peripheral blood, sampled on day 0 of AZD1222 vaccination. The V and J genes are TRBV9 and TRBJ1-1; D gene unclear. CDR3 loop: CASSVGPGWAEAFF. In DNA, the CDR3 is TGTGCCAGCAGCGTAGGCCCGGGTTGGGCTGAAGCTTTCTTT.